A single sample is the source of the 18 T cell receptor beta chains below, sequenced in a study of cytomegalovirus exposure and HLA in healthy donors (dated by TCRdb to the late 2010s). The library was prepared using the immunoSEQ multiplex PCR assay. The multiplex PCR relied on a mix of 60 forward primers for TCR Vbeta segments and 13 reverse primers for TCR Jbeta segments. The table comes from immuneACCESS by way of TCRdb, which keeps in-frame sequences with V and J called. Part of the clones is missing from these tables; in studies checked, under half for an unresolved V gene and the rest for unknown reasons. This sample lists 150,000 to 180,000 clones; around 68% were detected once. The ten largest clones represent around 1.9% of the sample. Specimen: PBMCs. Every receptor here comes from a man aged 25 to 40 in good health and CMV-seronegative.

The rearrangement joins TRBV27 to TRBJ2-1; 7 bases match TRBD1. The CDR3 loop spans 16 amino acids. J gave up 1 base and V 1 base, and 4 bases lay outside the gene matches. The germline gives CDR1 MNHEY, CDR2 SMNVEV (reference sequence). The CDR3 sequence: CASSLWTGPSYNEQFF. CDR3 coding DNA: TGTGCCAGCAGTTTATGGACAGGCCCTTCCTACAATGAGCAGTTCTTC.

This clone was counted between two and nine times. The chain joins TRBV5-1 to TRBJ2-7, with 8 bases lining up with TRBD1. J gave up 6 bases and V 4 bases, and 3 bases lay outside the gene matches. The CDR3 has 12 amino acids. Germline values: CDR1 SGHRS, CDR2 YFSETQ. CDR3 bases: TGCGCCAGCAGCATAGGACAGGGCGAGCAGTACTTC. Translation gives CASSIGQGEQYF.

J is TRBJ1-5 and V is TRBV5-1, with TRBD1 as a possible D gene (6 bases). This CDR3 region has 15 residues. The germline CDR1 and CDR2 sequences are SGHRS and YFSETQ. The V gene lost 0 bases and the J gene lost 1 base, with 8 bases spanning the gap. The CDR3 protein is CASSLEGGSNQPQHF. The DNA of the CDR3 is TGCGCCAGCAGCTTGGAGGGGGGGAGCAATCAGCCCCAGCATTTT.

With regard to this clone: This same CDR3 is encoded by further DNA sequences in the sample. The chain has TRBV5-1 and TRBJ2-3; 11 bases are shared with TRBD2. Trimming took 2 bases from V and 1 from J; bases not matched to a gene: 0. Germline lookup yields CDR1 SGHRS and CDR2 YFSETQ. This CDR3 is 15 amino acids long. The CDR3 loop is CASSLLAGGTDTQYF. The CDR3 region has the DNA TGCGCCAGCAGCTTACTAGCGGGGGGCACAGATACGCAGTATTTT.

The chain employs TRBV6-5 and TRBJ2-7; tentatively, D is TRBD2 (6 bases). This CDR3 spans 15 amino acids. Germline CDR1 is MNHEY and CDR2 is SVGAGI. The ends were cut back, 6 bases at V and 1 base at J, with 16 bases in the middle. DNA of the CDR3: TGTGCCAGCAGACTAGGGACTTCTACGTCCTACGAGCAGTACTTC. This translates into CASRLGTSTSYEQYF.

The table lists this clone with a few counts. V and J are TRBV5-5 and TRBJ1-1, with 7 bases matching TRBD1. V was clipped by 5 bases and J by 3 bases; unmatched bases: 7. The CDR3 is 14 amino acids. In germline, CDR1 is SGHKS, CDR2 YYEKEE (reference sequence). The CDR3 loop reads CASSSRQGYTEAFF. DNA for the CDR3: TGTGCCAGCAGTTCAAGACAGGGATACACTGAAGCTTTCTTT.

The chain links TRBV25-1 to TRBJ1-2, with 7 bases lining up with TRBD1. Per germline, CDR1 MGHDK and CDR2 SYGVNS. This CDR3 spans 13 amino acids. J gave up 7 bases and V 3 bases, and 5 bases lay outside the gene matches. The CDR3 DNA reads as TGTGCCAGCAGTGAGTCGACAGGGTCTGGCTACACCTTC. It codes for CASSESTGSGYTF.

The V call is TRBV7-9, the J call TRBJ1-1; 8 nucleotides match TRBD1. The trim removed 3 bases at V and 3 bases at J, leaving 6 bases unmatched. Per the germline V gene, CDR1 is SEHNR and CDR2 is FQNEAQ (reference sequence). This CDR3 region has 15 residues. CDR3 nucleotides: TGTGCCAGCAGCTTCCAGGGGGCGAAGGACACTGAAGCTTTCTTT. Translation: CASSFQGAKDTEAFF.

In its sample, this clone was seen a few times. The gene calls are TRBV6-1 and TRBJ2-7, with D tentatively TRBD2 (7 bases). V was pared by 4 bases and J by 5 bases, with 15 bases between. The CDR3 sequence is 14 residues long. The germline CDR1 and CDR2 sequences are MNHNS and SASEGT. CDR3 nucleotides: TGTGCCAGCAGTGTTGGGGGGGCGCGAAACGAGCAGTACTTC. This gives the protein CASSVGGARNEQYF.

The chain uses TRBV28 and TRBJ1-3, with D unresolved. Trimming cost V 3 bases and J 5 bases, with 14 bases left between them. Looked up from germline, CDR1 is MDHEN and CDR2 is SYDVKM. The CDR3 is made up of 15 amino acids. CDR3 DNA sequence: TGTGCCAGCAGTTTTCGAGGGAATCTTAGAAACACCATATATTTT. It translates to CASSFRGNLRNTIYF.

The V gene is TRBV28, the J gene TRBJ2-6, with D unclear. V was trimmed by 7 bases and J by 1 base, leaving 8 bases between them. The length of the CDR3 is 14 residues. CDR1 MDHEN and CDR2 SYDVKM come from the germline V gene. The CDR3 is CASTSFSGANVLTF. The CDR3 DNA follows: TGTGCCAGCACCAGTTTTTCTGGGGCCAACGTCCTGACTTTC.

The chain couples TRBV9 to TRBJ2-7, with TRBD2 matching 9 bases. Unmatched junction bases numbered 6, after V lost 0 bases and J lost 2 bases. The CDR3 is 16 amino acids. Germline V gene sequence: CDR1 SGDLS, CDR2 YYNGEE. The CDR3 sequence is CASSVEGSGGPYEQYF. The CDR3 DNA follows: TGTGCCAGCAGCGTAGAGGGAAGCGGGGGGCCCTACGAGCAGTACTTC.

This chain connects TRBV7-8 to TRBJ2-7; TRBD2 matches 7 bases. The CDR3 loop spans 15 amino acids. The V gene end was trimmed by 1 base and the J gene end by 4 bases; junction bases not matched to a gene: 7. CDR1 and CDR2 from the germline V gene are SGHVS and FQNEAQ. Here the CDR3 DNA reads TGTGCCAGCAGCTTAGAGCCGACTAGCCGATACGAGCAGTACTTC. It encodes CASSLEPTSRYEQYF.

This clone was seen a single time. The genes are TRBV7-9 and TRBJ2-5, with D tentatively TRBD2 (7 bases). Germline CDR1 and CDR2: SEHNR and FQNEAQ (reference sequence). The V and J ends lost 3 bases and 3 bases respectively, with 14 bases between them. The CDR3 has 15 amino acids. For the CDR3, the DNA is TGTGCCAGCAGCTTGGACGGGGGGCCAAAAGAGACCCAGTACTTC. Its translation is CASSLDGGPKETQYF.

The gene calls are TRBV12-5 and TRBJ2-2; 8 positions agree with TRBD2. CDR1 and CDR2 from the germline V gene are LGHNT and FRNRAP. J gave up 6 bases and V 6 bases, and 6 bases lay outside the gene matches. The CDR3 runs 14 residues. The CDR3 bases are TGTGCTAGTGGCTCCGGGGGGGCGTCCGGGGAGCTGTTTTTT. Its protein is CASGSGGASGELFF.

The rearrangement links TRBV4-2 to TRBJ2-4; D not resolved. This CDR3 comprises 17 residues. The germline gives CDR1 LGHNA, CDR2 YNFKEQ. Trimming took 1 base from V and 4 from J, leaving 17 bases between them. CDR3 protein: CASSQVEFGLGKNIQYF. Here the CDR3 DNA reads TGTGCCAGCAGCCAAGTGGAATTCGGGTTAGGTAAAAACATTCAGTACTTC.

The chain links TRBV5-1 to TRBJ1-2, with D perhaps matching TRBD1 (6 bases). Germline loops: CDR1 SGHRS, CDR2 YFSETQ. The V end lost 4 bases, the J end lost 8 bases, and 15 bases lay between the germline ends. The CDR3 is made up of 13 amino acids. Here the CDR3 reads CASSTSGAGGYTF. In DNA, the CDR3 is TGCGCCAGCAGCACTTCAGGGGCCGGAGGCTACACCTTC.

In this sample, this clone turned up once. The genes are TRBV5-1 and TRBJ1-1; 11 nucleotides match TRBD1. V trimming: 4 bases; J trimming: 3 bases; junction bases outside the gene matches: 11. The CDR3 contains 17 residues. Germline CDR1 SGHRS, CDR2 YFSETQ. The CDR3 reads CASSAGQGARGDTEAFF. Written as DNA, the CDR3 is TGCGCCAGCAGCGCCGGACAGGGGGCCAGAGGTGACACTGAAGCTTTCTTT.